Listed below are T cell receptor beta chains from one sample, sequenced in a study of control samples from healthy donors and cancer patients. Profiling relied on immunoSEQ multiplex PCR, and the TCRdb table lists in-frame clones only, not all of them. This repertoire shows roughly 170,000 clones, roughly 93% found once; its top ten account for approximately 4%. Sequencing used blood. The receptors come from an older woman in good health. Each CDR3 is given with its conserved first and last residue. D genes are given only for firm matches.

j_gene | d_gene | v_gene | CDR3nt | CDR3aa
TRBJ2-7 | - | TRBV6-5 | TGTGCCAGCAGTTTCCAGGACGTAGGCTACGAGCAGTACTTC | CASSFQDVGYEQYF
TRBJ1-4 | TRBD1 | TRBV7-8 | TGTGCCAGCAGCTACCAGACAGGGGTCGATGAAAAACTGTTTTTT | CASSYQTGVDEKLFF
TRBJ2-5 | - | TRBV18 | TGTGCCAGCTCACCACAGGGGATAGAGACCCAGTACTTC | CASSPQGIETQYF
TRBJ2-3 | TRBD1 | TRBV5-1 | TGCGCCAGCAGCCTAGGGACAGGCCAGAGCACAGATACGCAGTATTTT | CASSLGTGQSTDTQYF
TRBJ1-5 | TRBD1 | TRBV6-2/TRBV6-3 | TGTGCCAGCAGTTACCGTGGCATACAGGGGAACAGCAATCAGCCCCAGCATTTT | CASSYRGIQGNSNQPQHF
TRBJ2-3 | - | TRBV20-1 | TGCAGTGCCCGAAGGGGAGATACGCAGTATTTT | CSARRGDTQYF
TRBJ1-3 | - | TRBV6-5 | TGTGCCAGCTGGGAGGGAAACACCATATATTTT | CASWEGNTIYF
TRBJ1-1 | - | TRBV18 | TGTGCCAGCTCACCGATGGGGACTGAAGCTTTCTTT | CASSPMGTEAFF
TRBJ1-4 | - | TRBV30 | TGTGCCTGGAGCTCGGGAGGGGCCAATGAAAAACTGTTTTTT | CAWSSGGANEKLFF
TRBJ1-1 | - | TRBV7-2 | TGTGCCAGCAGCCATAGTACTCCGGGACGGTTGAACACTGAAGCTTTCTTT | CASSHSTPGRLNTEAFF